The rows below give T cell receptor beta chains drawn from one sample of a study of human T cells and chemical hapten exposure. MiXCR was run by TCRdb on the RACE reads, yielding one entry per CDR3 protein. Altogether about 59,000 distinct CDR3 sequences are present, roughly 10% being singletons, with the ten largest covering approximately 4%. The sample here was whole blood, taken in connection with sensitization to the hapten diphenylcyclopropenone (DPC). Every receptor here comes from a woman aged 40 to 55 with alopecia areata. Some clones in this sample may be carry-over from other donors' samples. The CDR3 runs from the conserved cysteine through the conserved F or W.

j_call v_call cdr3_aa
TRBJ2-3 TRBV7-2 CASSLTYDRSLTDTQYF
TRBJ2-1 TRBV15 CATSRAFSGRALDEQFF
TRBJ2-1 TRBV2 CASSRTQTSSYNEQFF
TRBJ1-5 TRBV7-3 CASSLRVGQPQHF
TRBJ1-6 TRBV20-1 CSAPQGLNSPLHF
TRBJ1-1 TRBV20-1 CSARAAANTEAFF
TRBJ2-3 TRBV24-1 CATSETTSGTDTQYF
TRBJ2-2 TRBV6-5 CASSYSRLNTGELFF
TRBJ2-7 TRBV3-1 CASSHGVHSYEQYF
TRBJ2-4 TRBV2 CASSLRANGAKNIQYF
TRBJ2-7 TRBV7-2 CASSFSAGEYEQYF
TRBJ2-1 TRBV9 CASSVRDRGPYNEQFF
TRBJ2-1 TRBV5-4 CASSPGGTSGNNEQFF
TRBJ1-1 TRBV20-1 CSAGMGQRNTEAFF
TRBJ1-1 TRBV5-4 CASSPLVRGGNTEAFF
TRBJ2-2 TRBV11-2 CASSRQVTGELFF
TRBJ2-5 TRBV15 CATSRVSGGQETQYF
TRBJ1-4 TRBV11-2 CASSLEDWAGGQEKLFF
TRBJ1-3 TRBV5-1 CASSLAWGTGNTIYF
TRBJ1-5 TRBV7-6 CASSLGGGQPQHF
TRBJ2-1 TRBV6-4 CASSDSLGLAGYNEQFF
TRBJ2-3 TRBV30 CAWSELAGVGDTQYF
TRBJ2-3 TRBV6-5 CASSSYSVDTQYF
TRBJ2-1 TRBV7-9 CASSFKDEQFF
TRBJ2-3 TRBV19 CASSIDRQPTDTQYF